These 2 T cell receptor beta chains originate from one sample sequenced in a study of T cells in localized non-small cell lung cancer. Clones were sequenced by immunoSEQ multiplex PCR, and TCRdb holds only the in-frame ones, with some missing. The profile covers tens of thousands of clones, with approximately 83% appearing a single time and around 4.8% taken by the ten largest. Source: PBMCs, taken before any cancer treatment. The receptors were sampled from a man aged 40 to 69 with stage II lung adenocarcinoma.

The V and J genes are TRBV7-9 and TRBJ2-5; 7 bases line up with TRBD1. The J call may be wrong; the DNA end is better matched by TRBJ2-7. CDR1 SEHNR and CDR2 FQNEAQ come from the germline V gene (reference sequence). This CDR3 has 14 residues. In nucleotides, the CDR3 is TGTGCCAGCAGCTTAGGAGGGGGCTACAACGAGCAGTACTTC. Translation: CASSLGGGYNEQYF.

The genes are TRBV27 and TRBJ1-5; 7 bases match TRBD1. Losses at the gene ends were 7 bases for V and 4 bases for J; bases not matched to a gene: 7. Germline V gene lookup returns CDR1 MNHEY and CDR2 SMNVEV (reference sequence). The length of the CDR3 is 14 residues. CDR3 sequence: CASNRQGGNQPQHF. CDR3 in DNA: TGTGCCAGCAACAGACAGGGAGGAAATCAGCCCCAGCATTTT.